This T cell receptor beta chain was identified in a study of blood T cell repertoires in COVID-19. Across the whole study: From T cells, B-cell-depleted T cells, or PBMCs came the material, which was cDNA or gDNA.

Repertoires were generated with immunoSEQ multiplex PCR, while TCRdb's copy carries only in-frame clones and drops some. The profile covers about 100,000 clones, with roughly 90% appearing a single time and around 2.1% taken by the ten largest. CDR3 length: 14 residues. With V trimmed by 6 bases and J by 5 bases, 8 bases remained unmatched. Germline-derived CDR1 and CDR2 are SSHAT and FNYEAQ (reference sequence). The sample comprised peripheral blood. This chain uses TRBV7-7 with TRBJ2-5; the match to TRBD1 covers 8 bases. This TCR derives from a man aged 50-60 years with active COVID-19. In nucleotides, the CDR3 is TGTGCCAGCAGTTCCGGGACAGGTACCGAGACCCAGTACTTC. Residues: CASSSGTGTETQYF.